Listed below are T cell receptor beta chains from one sample, sequenced in a study of blood T cell repertoires in COVID-19. The assay was immunoSEQ multiplex PCR, and TCRdb's table has in-frame clones only and misses some. The sample includes more than 85,000 clones, roughly nine tenths of them seen just once. The source material was peripheral blood. The receptors were gathered from an older man with acute or convalescent COVID-19. The CDR3 runs from the conserved cysteine through the conserved F or W. The order of the fields is clone size, J gene, D gene, V gene, CDR3 DNA, CDR3 protein. The D gene is left open where the match is weak. Size values are once, few and many counts, or a class for expanded clones, and some rows have none.

clone size: NA
J gene: TRBJ2-3
D gene: TRBD2
V gene: TRBV9
CDR3 DNA: TGTGCCAGCAGCGTAGGGGCTAGCGGGGGGGCTGGCACAGATACGCAGTATTTT
CDR3 protein: CASSVGASGGAGTDTQYF

clone size: NA
J gene: TRBJ1-5
D gene: NA
V gene: TRBV6-5
CDR3 DNA: TGTGCCAGCGCGGAGAGGAGGCATCAGCCCCAGCATTTT
CDR3 protein: CASAERRHQPQHF

clone size: NA
J gene: TRBJ2-1
D gene: NA
V gene: TRBV21-1
CDR3 DNA: TGTGCCAGCAGTTGGGGGCCCTACAATGAGCAGTTCTTC
CDR3 protein: CASSWGPYNEQFF

clone size: NA
J gene: TRBJ2-4
D gene: NA
V gene: TRBV2
CDR3 DNA: TGTGCCAGCAAGAGTACAAACATTCAGTACTTC
CDR3 protein: CASKSTNIQYF

clone size: NA
J gene: TRBJ2-3
D gene: NA
V gene: TRBV7-3
CDR3 DNA: TGTGCCAGCAGCTTAACGGCGGGGTTCACAGATACGCAGTATTTT
CDR3 protein: CASSLTAGFTDTQYF

clone size: NA
J gene: TRBJ2-5
D gene: TRBD2
V gene: TRBV27
CDR3 DNA: TGTGCCAGCAGTCTTAGCGGGGGGGCGGAGACCCAGTACTTC
CDR3 protein: CASSLSGGAETQYF

clone size: NA
J gene: TRBJ2-7
D gene: NA
V gene: TRBV19
CDR3 DNA: TGTGCCAGTAGTATGAACTACTACGAGCAGTACTTC
CDR3 protein: CASSMNYYEQYF

clone size: NA
J gene: TRBJ2-2
D gene: TRBD2
V gene: TRBV3-1/TRBV3-2
CDR3 DNA: TGTGCCAGCAGCCAAGGACTAGCGGGAAACACCGGGGAGCTGTTTTTT
CDR3 protein: CASSQGLAGNTGELFF

clone size: NA
J gene: TRBJ1-5
D gene: NA
V gene: TRBV4-1
CDR3 DNA: TGCGCCAGCAGCCAAGACTCCGAGACAGGTAGGAGCAATCAGCCCCAGCATTTT
CDR3 protein: CASSQDSETGRSNQPQHF

clone size: once
J gene: TRBJ2-1
D gene: TRBD2
V gene: TRBV5-4
CDR3 DNA: TGTGCCAGCAGCTTGGTTGCTAGCGGGAGGTACAATGAGCAGTTCTTC
CDR3 protein: CASSLVASGRYNEQFF

clone size: NA
J gene: TRBJ2-3
D gene: NA
V gene: TRBV10-3
CDR3 DNA: TGTGCCATCAGTGACTTGACAGGTCGGGGTAGGGTCACAGATACGCAGTATTTT
CDR3 protein: CAISDLTGRGRVTDTQYF

clone size: NA
J gene: TRBJ1-1
D gene: NA
V gene: TRBV28
CDR3 DNA: TGTGCCAGCAGTTTATATAATGTCCAGGGTCGAAAAGCTTTCTTT
CDR3 protein: CASSLYNVQGRKAFF

clone size: NA
J gene: TRBJ1-2
D gene: NA
V gene: TRBV5-4
CDR3 DNA: TGTGCCAGCAGCTTGGGAGCAAACGGGGGCTACACCTTC
CDR3 protein: CASSLGANGGYTF

clone size: few
J gene: TRBJ2-7
D gene: NA
V gene: TRBV5-1
CDR3 DNA: TGCGCCAGCAGCTACGGGCTGCCAGGGTCCTACGAGCAGTACTTC
CDR3 protein: CASSYGLPGSYEQYF

clone size: NA
J gene: TRBJ2-6
D gene: NA
V gene: TRBV29-1
CDR3 DNA: TGCAGCGTTGAAGCAGGGGGGATCTCTGGGGCCAACGTCCTGACTTTC
CDR3 protein: CSVEAGGISGANVLTF

clone size: NA
J gene: TRBJ1-2
D gene: NA
V gene: TRBV5-1
CDR3 DNA: TGCGCCAGCAGCTTGTCAGGGGCGGATGGCTACACCTTC
CDR3 protein: CASSLSGADGYTF

clone size: NA
J gene: TRBJ2-5
D gene: NA
V gene: TRBV5-1
CDR3 DNA: TGCGCCAGCAGGGAGGGACCTGCAGAGACCCAGTACTTC
CDR3 protein: CASREGPAETQYF

clone size: NA
J gene: TRBJ1-2
D gene: NA
V gene: TRBV6-1
CDR3 DNA: TGTGCCAGCAGTGAAAACAGGGCCTCCTATGGCTACACCTTC
CDR3 protein: CASSENRASYGYTF

clone size: NA
J gene: TRBJ1-2
D gene: TRBD1
V gene: TRBV27
CDR3 DNA: TGTGCCAGCAGTTTAGGGACAGGCAACTATGGCTACACCTTC
CDR3 protein: CASSLGTGNYGYTF

clone size: once
J gene: TRBJ1-5
D gene: NA
V gene: TRBV6-2/TRBV6-3
CDR3 DNA: TGTGCCAGCAGTTGGGGGCCCTCCCAGCCCCAGCATTTT
CDR3 protein: CASSWGPSQPQHF

clone size: NA
J gene: TRBJ2-2
D gene: NA
V gene: TRBV7-2
CDR3 DNA: TGTGCCAGCAGCTTATATTTGGGGCCAAAATCGGGGGAGCTGTTTTTT
CDR3 protein: CASSLYLGPKSGELFF

clone size: NA
J gene: TRBJ2-5
D gene: TRBD2
V gene: TRBV3-1/TRBV3-2
CDR3 DNA: TGTGCCAGCTTAGCCATGGGAGGGCAAGAGACCCAGTACTTC
CDR3 protein: CASLAMGGQETQYF

clone size: NA
J gene: TRBJ2-1
D gene: TRBD1
V gene: TRBV2
CDR3 DNA: TGTGCCAGCAGTGGAGGACAGGGGGGGGCGACCAATGAGCAGTTCTTC
CDR3 protein: CASSGGQGGATNEQFF

clone size: few
J gene: TRBJ2-1
D gene: NA
V gene: TRBV20-1
CDR3 DNA: TGCAGTGCATCTAACAATGAGCAGTTCTTC
CDR3 protein: CSASNNEQFF

clone size: NA
J gene: TRBJ2-3
D gene: NA
V gene: TRBV20-1
CDR3 DNA: TGCAGTGCTAGTTGGGGGCAAGGCACAGATACGCAGTATTTT
CDR3 protein: CSASWGQGTDTQYF

clone size: once
J gene: TRBJ2-5
D gene: TRBD1
V gene: TRBV11-1
CDR3 DNA: TGTGCCAGCAGCCCTAGGGACAGCGAGACCCAGTACTTC
CDR3 protein: CASSPRDSETQYF

clone size: NA
J gene: TRBJ2-2
D gene: NA
V gene: TRBV21-1
CDR3 DNA: TGTGCCAGCAGCAAAGATTGGCCAAGGGGGCCTACCGGGGAGCTGTTTTTT
CDR3 protein: CASSKDWPRGPTGELFF

clone size: NA
J gene: TRBJ2-3
D gene: TRBD2
V gene: TRBV19
CDR3 DNA: TGTGCCAGTAGAGCTAGCGGGATAGACACAGATACGCAGTATTTT
CDR3 protein: CASRASGIDTDTQYF

clone size: NA
J gene: TRBJ2-7
D gene: TRBD2
V gene: TRBV13
CDR3 DNA: TGTGCCAGCAGCCCAAAGCGGGGGTACGAGCAGTACTTC
CDR3 protein: CASSPKRGYEQYF

clone size: NA
J gene: TRBJ1-4
D gene: NA
V gene: TRBV5-4
CDR3 DNA: TGTGCCAGCAGCTTTGGGCAGGCTACAACTAATGAAAAACTGTTTTTT
CDR3 protein: CASSFGQATTNEKLFF

clone size: NA
J gene: TRBJ2-3
D gene: TRBD2
V gene: TRBV5-4
CDR3 DNA: TGTGCCAGCAGCTTGGATTCTCTGGCGGGGGGAATTACAGATACGCAGTATTTT
CDR3 protein: CASSLDSLAGGITDTQYF

clone size: NA
J gene: TRBJ1-5
D gene: NA
V gene: TRBV10-2
CDR3 DNA: TGCGCCAGCAGTGAGTCGGCTAGCAATCAGCCCCAGCATTTT
CDR3 protein: CASSESASNQPQHF

clone size: NA
J gene: TRBJ2-3
D gene: TRBD1
V gene: TRBV27
CDR3 DNA: TGTGCCAGCAGTTGGGACAGGGGGACAGATACGCAGTATTTT
CDR3 protein: CASSWDRGTDTQYF

clone size: NA
J gene: TRBJ2-1
D gene: TRBD1
V gene: TRBV3-1/TRBV3-2
CDR3 DNA: TGTGCCAGCAGCCAACCGGGACAGGGGGCTTTCAATGAGCAGTTCTTC
CDR3 protein: CASSQPGQGAFNEQFF

clone size: NA
J gene: TRBJ1-1
D gene: TRBD1
V gene: TRBV5-1
CDR3 DNA: TGCGCCAGCAGCTTGGCCTTCCAAGGTCCAGGGGGAGGCACTGAAGCTTTCTTT
CDR3 protein: CASSLAFQGPGGGTEAFF

clone size: once
J gene: TRBJ2-5
D gene: NA
V gene: TRBV11-2
CDR3 DNA: TGTGCCAGCAGCGGGCAGGAGACCCAGTACTTC
CDR3 protein: CASSGQETQYF

clone size: NA
J gene: TRBJ2-5
D gene: TRBD1
V gene: TRBV5-1
CDR3 DNA: TGCGCCAGCAGTTCGGGACAGGGCTGGCAAGAGACCCAGTACTTC
CDR3 protein: CASSSGQGWQETQYF

clone size: NA
J gene: TRBJ1-4
D gene: NA
V gene: TRBV9
CDR3 DNA: TGTGCCAGCAGCGCACGCGGGGGCCCTAATGAAAAACTGTTTTTT
CDR3 protein: CASSARGGPNEKLFF

clone size: NA
J gene: TRBJ1-1
D gene: NA
V gene: TRBV19
CDR3 DNA: TGTGCCAGTAGCAGTGTGGCAGGGCTGAACACTGAAGCTTTCTTT
CDR3 protein: CASSSVAGLNTEAFF

clone size: NA
J gene: TRBJ1-6
D gene: NA
V gene: TRBV28
CDR3 DNA: TGTGCCAGCTCGGGGGTCTCCTATAATTCACCCCTCCACTTT
CDR3 protein: CASSGVSYNSPLHF

clone size: NA
J gene: TRBJ2-7
D gene: NA
V gene: TRBV2
CDR3 DNA: TGTGCCAGCAGGGCCAGACTAAATTCCTACGAGCAGTACTTC
CDR3 protein: CASRARLNSYEQYF

clone size: NA
J gene: TRBJ1-6
D gene: NA
V gene: TRBV11-3
CDR3 DNA: TGTGCCAGCAGCTTCTACAGAAATTCACCCCTCCACTTT
CDR3 protein: CASSFYRNSPLHF

clone size: NA
J gene: TRBJ2-7
D gene: NA
V gene: TRBV6-5
CDR3 DNA: TGTGCCAGCACCCAGGGGCCGATCTACGAGCAGTACTTC
CDR3 protein: CASTQGPIYEQYF

clone size: NA
J gene: TRBJ2-3
D gene: TRBD2
V gene: TRBV7-3
CDR3 DNA: TGTGCCAGCAGCTTAAACCCGGGACTAGCGGCAGGCACAGATACGCAGTATTTT
CDR3 protein: CASSLNPGLAAGTDTQYF

clone size: few
J gene: TRBJ2-7
D gene: TRBD1
V gene: TRBV29-1
CDR3 DNA: TGCAGCGTTATGACAGGGCGTTCGTACGAGCAGTACTTC
CDR3 protein: CSVMTGRSYEQYF

clone size: NA
J gene: TRBJ1-5
D gene: NA
V gene: TRBV5-1
CDR3 DNA: TGCGCCAGCAGCTTGGAAGGGACACTTACTCAGCCCCAGCATTTT
CDR3 protein: CASSLEGTLTQPQHF

clone size: NA
J gene: TRBJ1-3
D gene: TRBD1
V gene: TRBV5-1
CDR3 DNA: TGCGCCAGCAGCTCGGGGACAGGGGATACCGACACCATATATTTT
CDR3 protein: CASSSGTGDTDTIYF

clone size: NA
J gene: TRBJ1-2
D gene: TRBD1
V gene: TRBV7-9
CDR3 DNA: TGTGCCAGCAGCATCGGACAGGGGCATGGCTACACCTTC
CDR3 protein: CASSIGQGHGYTF

clone size: NA
J gene: TRBJ2-7
D gene: NA
V gene: TRBV30
CDR3 DNA: TGTGCCTGGAGCCCTATCGGGCGGGGAGCCTACGAGCAGTACTTC
CDR3 protein: CAWSPIGRGAYEQYF

clone size: NA
J gene: TRBJ2-2
D gene: NA
V gene: TRBV6-5
CDR3 DNA: TGTGCCAGCAGCGTTACGAACACCGGGGAGCTGTTTTTT
CDR3 protein: CASSVTNTGELFF